Below, 3 T cell receptor beta chains from the same sample are listed, as sequenced in a study of technical replicates of blood from several donors (dated by TCRdb to about 2017). Library creation used the immunoSEQ multiplex PCR assay. The source is immuneACCESS, and TCRdb retained only in-frame sequences with V and J called. Part of the clones is not carried over; for the studies checked, unresolved V genes explain less than half of this, and the remainder is unexplained. The sample includes under 95,000 clones, with about 96% observed a single time. The ten largest clones add up to roughly 0.28% of the sample. Sequenced: T cells isolated from PBMCs. Every receptor here comes from a human donor in good health.

The V call is TRBV19, the J call TRBJ1-1; possibly TRBD1 for D (6 bases). The CDR3 totals 16 residues. Between the trimmed V and J ends, which lost 3 bases and 5 bases, there was a span of 19 bases. Germline V gene sequence: CDR1 LNHDA, CDR2 SQIVND (reference sequence). This CDR3 reads CASSIPFRGRGTEAFF. CDR3 coding DNA: TGTGCCAGTAGTATTCCTTTCCGGGGGCGGGGGACTGAAGCTTTCTTT.

DNA for the CDR3: TGCAGCGTTGGCAAAGGGTCCGGGCGAGGGAATAATGAGCAGTTCTTC. This sequence encodes CSVGKGSGRGNNEQFF. V gene TRBV29-1 combines with J gene TRBJ2-1; a weak D match, TRBD2 (5 bases). Looked up from germline, CDR1 is SQVTM and CDR2 is ANQGSEA. V lost 4 bases to trimming and J lost 7 bases, with 23 bases between them. The CDR3 sequence is 16 residues long.

The chain uses TRBV6-5 and TRBJ2-6; D gene unclear. This CDR3 is 13 amino acids long. V dropped 5 bases and J dropped 5 bases, with 7 bases sitting between them. The V gene's germline CDR1 is MNHEY and CDR2 SVGAGI. The CDR3 region is CASSGRRANVLTF. The CDR3 region has the DNA TGTGCCAGCAGTGGCCGTCGGGCCAACGTCCTGACTTTC.